These 26 T cell receptor beta chains share one sample of origin, sequenced in a study of early T cells in non-severe SARS-CoV-2 infection. TCRdb analysed the 5' RACE reads with MiXCR anew, one entry per CDR3 protein. The sample yields some 80,000 distinct CDR3 sequences, roughly 5.3% seen once. The material sequenced was whole blood, taken at baseline. Source of these receptors: an adult who was a healthcare worker with PCR-confirmed SARS-CoV-2 infection or an uninfected control (not recorded which).

This clonotype was counted ten times or more. The chain links TRBV4-1 to TRBJ1-5; D possibly corresponds to TRBD1 (5 bases). V was shortened by 0 bases and J by 0 bases, with 12 bases between the two germline ends. CDR1 is MGHRA and CDR2 is YSYEKL in the germline V gene. This CDR3 region has 17 residues. The CDR3 reads CASSQDRGTSSNQPQHF. The CDR3 coding sequence is TGCGCCAGCAGCCAAGACCGGGGGACGAGTAGCAATCAGCCCCAGCATTTT.

This clonotype was counted a few times. The chain combines TRBV5-1 with TRBJ2-7, with D unclear. CDR1 and CDR2 (germline): SGHRS, YFSETQ. V lost 4 bases and J 1 base, leaving 12 bases between the germline ends. The CDR3 is 14 amino acids. DNA of the CDR3: TGCGCCAGCAGCCTGGGCCCGGAATCCTACGAGCAGTACTTC. Translated, it gives CASSLGPESYEQYF.

Only a few counts were recorded for this clonotype. Here the CDR3 reads CASSPGGDLGYTF. For the CDR3, the DNA is TGTGCCAGCTCACCAGGAGGGGATCTTGGCTACACCTTC. The J gene is TRBJ1-2, the V gene TRBV18, with a tentative D call TRBD1 (5 bases). Trimming took off 2 bases at V and 7 bases at J, with 11 bases between the two ends. Germline lookup yields CDR1 KGHSH and CDR2 LQKENI. This CDR3 comprises 13 residues.

This clonotype was recorded at least ten times. The CDR3 spells CASSLVLAGGADTQYF. CDR3 in DNA: TGTGCCAGCAGCTTAGTACTAGCGGGAGGTGCCGATACGCAGTATTTT. The chain joins TRBV7-6 to TRBJ2-3, with 12 bases identical to TRBD2. The CDR3 contains 16 residues. V dropped 1 base and J dropped 6; count of bases not matched to a gene: 5. In germline, CDR1 is SGHVS, CDR2 FNYEAQ.

This clonotype was detected ten times or more. This chain links TRBV28 with TRBJ1-6, with D uncertain. Trimming took 6 bases from V and 14 from J, leaving 17 bases between them. Germline V gene data show CDR1 as MDHEN and CDR2 as SYDVKM. There are 13 residues in the CDR3. CDR3 DNA sequence: TGTGCCAGCAGCCCCAGTCCTGGGGTAGCCCTCCACTTT. Translating it yields CASSPSPGVALHF.

At least ten counts were recorded for this clonotype. V is TRBV20-1 and J is TRBJ2-2; 12 bases match TRBD2. CDR1 and CDR2 from the germline V gene are DFQATT and SNEGSKA (reference sequence). V shed 5 bases and J 5 bases; nucleotides not matched to a gene: 6. The CDR3 runs 15 residues. The DNA of the CDR3 is TGCAGTGCTCTAGCGGGAGGGCCTGGGACCGGGGAGCTGTTTTTT. It specifies CSALAGGPGTGELFF.

This clonotype has a count of ten or more. The chain recombines TRBV20-1 with TRBJ1-1; possible D gene TRBD1, 5 bases. V gave up 3 bases and J gave up 1 base, with 15 bases separating them. The CDR3 has 15 amino acids. CDR1 DFQATT and CDR2 SNEGSKA come from the germline V gene (reference sequence). The CDR3 spells CSARDPGRTNTEAFF. The CDR3 DNA sequence: TGCAGTGCTAGGGATCCGGGACGGACGAACACTGAAGCTTTCTTT.

This clonotype was counted ten times or more. V is TRBV7-9 and J is TRBJ1-2, with 8 bases matching TRBD1. CDR1 SEHNR and CDR2 FQNEAQ come from the germline V gene (reference sequence). This CDR3 contains 14 residues. V was pared by 3 bases and J by 4 bases, with 4 bases of the junction left unmatched. CDR3 amino acids: CASSFDRGGYGYTF. In DNA, the CDR3 is TGTGCCAGCAGCTTTGACAGGGGCGGCTATGGCTACACCTTC.

This clonotype has a count of ten or more. This chain uses TRBV20-1 with TRBJ2-7; D possibly corresponds to TRBD2 (7 bases). Germline assignment: CDR1 DFQATT and CDR2 SNEGSKA (reference sequence). V was pared by 5 bases and J by 0 bases, with 17 bases between. CDR3 size: 15 residues. CDR3 sequence reads: CSASGASGSSYEQYF. The CDR3 DNA is TGCAGTGCTTCGGGGGCTAGCGGTAGCTCCTACGAGCAGTACTTC.

This clonotype was seen a few times. The chain joins TRBV27 to TRBJ2-1; 14 bases map to TRBD2. The ends lost 2 bases at V and 0 bases at J; junction bases unmatched: 6. CDR1 is MNHEY, CDR2 SMNVEV, per germline (reference sequence). The CDR3 covers 19 residues. The CDR3 loop reads CASSLRGLAGALSYNEQFF. CDR3 DNA sequence: TGTGCCAGCAGTTTAAGGGGACTAGCGGGAGCGCTCTCCTACAATGAGCAGTTCTTC.

This clonotype has at least ten counts. This chain links TRBV11-2 with TRBJ1-1; possibly TRBD1 for D (5 bases). Germline-derived CDR1 and CDR2 are SGHAT and FQNNGV. The CDR3 sequence is 16 residues long. V was trimmed by 2 bases and J by 0 bases, leaving 13 bases between them. The DNA of the CDR3 is TGTGCCAGCAGCTTATTCGGGGGGACGGTGAACACTGAAGCTTTCTTT. This encodes CASSLFGGTVNTEAFF. Complete variable domain (other parts from reference TRBV11-2 and TRBJ1-1): EAGVAQSPRYKIIEKRQSVAFWCNPISGHATLYWYQQILGQGPKLLIQFQNNGVVDDSQLPKDRFSAERLKGVDSTLKIQPAKLEDSAVYLCASSLFGGTVNTEAFFGQGTRLTVV.

The chain is built from TRBV5-1 and TRBJ2-5; TRBD2 might be the D (7 bases). The ends were cut back, 5 bases at V and 2 bases at J, with 16 bases in the middle. The CDR3 loop spans 15 amino acids. Germline loops: CDR1 SGHRS, CDR2 YFSETQ. The CDR3 nucleotides read TGCGCCAGCAGAACCGGGGGGCTTGAGCAAGAGACCCAGTACTTC. It encodes CASRTGGLEQETQYF.

This clonotype was picked up many times. The rearrangement joins TRBV18 to TRBJ1-1; 8 bases map to TRBD1. The CDR3 has 14 amino acids. The germline CDR1 and CDR2 sequences are KGHSH and LQKENI. The V gene end was trimmed by 6 bases and the J gene end by 7 bases; junction bases not matched to a gene: 10. The CDR3 region is CASSFPTGGIEAFF. In nucleotides, the CDR3 is TGTGCCAGCTCCTTTCCCACAGGGGGAATTGAAGCTTTCTTT.

This clonotype was detected many times. The rearrangement links TRBV7-6 to TRBJ2-4; D gene uncertain. From germline, CDR1 is SGHVS and CDR2 FNYEAQ. There are 15 residues in the CDR3. Trimming left V 3 bases short and J 9 bases short, with 18 bases between. The CDR3 here is CASSFPPSSSPIQYF. The CDR3 DNA reads TGTGCCAGCAGCTTCCCTCCGTCGTCCTCTCCCATTCAGTACTTC. Combining the CDR3 with reference TRBV7-6 and TRBJ2-4 gives the whole variable domain GAGVSQSPRYKVTKRGQDVALRCDPISGHVSLYWYRQALGQGPEFLTYFNYEAQQDKSGLPNDRFSAERPEGSISTLTIQRTEQRDSAMYRCASSFPPSSSPIQYFGAGTRLSVL.

J is TRBJ1-3 and V is TRBV6-1; D not certain. This CDR3 region has 11 residues. V was trimmed by 3 bases and J by 3 bases, leaving 0 bases between them. Looked up from germline, CDR1 is MNHNS and CDR2 is SASEGT. CDR3 in DNA: TGTGCCAGCAGTGATGGAAACACCATATATTTT. Amino acid sequence: CASSDGNTIYF.

V and J are TRBV6-1 and TRBJ1-1; the D gene is possibly TRBD1 (6 bases). V was shortened by 7 bases and J by 4 bases, with 7 bases between the two germline ends. CDR3 size: 11 residues. From germline, CDR1 is MNHNS and CDR2 SASEGT. CDR3 sequence: CASTTGTEAFF. The CDR3 bases are TGTGCCAGCACGACAGGCACTGAAGCTTTCTTT.

The CDR3 loop is CASSQVQTGYEQYF. The CDR3 DNA reads TGCGCCAGCAGCCAGGTTCAAACAGGGTACGAGCAGTACTTC. This sequence joins TRBV4-1 and TRBJ2-7; possibly TRBD1 for D (6 bases). This CDR3 has 14 amino acids. Per germline, CDR1 MGHRA and CDR2 YSYEKL. The germline V and J ends were trimmed by 3 bases and 4 bases, with 13 bases remaining between them.

This clonotype was seen a few times. This chain links TRBV12-3 or TRBV12-4 with TRBJ2-7; D is unclear. The CDR3 runs to 12 residues. The V gene lost 7 bases and the J gene lost 3 bases, with 10 bases spanning the gap. Here the CDR3 reads CASIGRHYEQYF. In nucleotides, the CDR3 is TGTGCCAGCATAGGACGTCACTACGAGCAGTACTTC.

Ten or more counts support this clonotype. This rearrangement joins TRBV29-1 to TRBJ2-7; TRBD2 matches at 12 bases. Germline loops: CDR1 SQVTM, CDR2 ANQGSEA. Trimming cost V 7 bases and J 7 bases; bases outside gene matches: 8. This CDR3 has 13 residues. The CDR3, as DNA: TGCAGCGGCCGGACTAGCGGGACTAGAGAGCAGTACTTC. The encoded protein is CSGRTSGTREQYF.

This clonotype was counted between two and nine times. J is TRBJ2-7 and V is TRBV7-9; D is uncertain. Trimming removed 3 bases at V and 1 base at J, with 10 bases between. CDR3 length equals 14 residues. CDR1 and CDR2 (germline): SEHNR, FQNEAQ (reference sequence). The CDR3 region has the DNA TGTGCCAGCAGCTTTGGGCAGCCATCCTACGAGCAGTACTTC. Encoded protein: CASSFGQPSYEQYF.

This clonotype has more than one count but fewer than ten. The gene calls are TRBV20-1 and TRBJ2-7; 7 positions agree with TRBD2. CDR1 is DFQATT and CDR2 is SNEGSKA in the germline V gene (reference sequence). The CDR3 covers 16 residues. V shed 0 bases and J 3 bases; nucleotides not matched to a gene: 11. The CDR3 bases are TGCAGTGCTAGAGATCTTAGGGGCGCTAGCGGCTACGAGCAGTACTTC. This translates into CSARDLRGASGYEQYF.

The V gene is TRBV5-3, the J gene TRBJ1-1; 7 bases fit TRBD1. TRBV5-3 is an open reading frame whose function is uncertain. The CDR3 is 15 amino acids. V was clipped by 0 bases and J by 1 base; unmatched bases: 3. The CDR3, as DNA: TGTGCCAGAAGCTTGGAGTCAGGGGGGAACACTGAAGCTTTCTTT. This sequence encodes CARSLESGGNTEAFF.

This clonotype was recorded many times. The rearrangement joins TRBV3-1 to TRBJ2-5; 12 nucleotides align to TRBD1. Germline CDR1 and CDR2: LGHDT and YNNKEL (reference sequence). V was clipped by 4 bases and J by 5 bases; unmatched bases: 2. The CDR3 sequence is 14 residues long. The CDR3 is CASSRGTGGETQYF. The CDR3 nucleotides read TGTGCCAGCAGCCGCGGGACAGGGGGCGAGACCCAGTACTTC.

This clonotype was seen at least ten times. This chain links TRBV18 with TRBJ2-1; possibly TRBD2 for D (5 bases). There are 14 residues in the CDR3. Germline values: CDR1 KGHSH, CDR2 LQKENI. Trimming removed 3 bases at V and 3 bases at J, with 9 bases between. The CDR3 DNA sequence: TGTGCCAGCTCACCTCCGGGGTTCTACAATGAGCAGTTCTTC. It encodes CASSPPGFYNEQFF.

This clonotype was observed many times. This chain's CDR3 is CASSSLTGVVETQYF. As DNA, the CDR3 is TGTGCCAGCAGTTCCCTGACAGGGGTGGTAGAGACCCAGTACTTC. This chain uses TRBV12-3 or TRBV12-4 with TRBJ2-5; 8 positions match TRBD1. J was trimmed by 4 bases and V by 4 bases; bases with no gene match: 8. This CDR3 spans 15 amino acids.

This chain links TRBV7-2 with TRBJ2-7; 9 bases are a match to TRBD2. Germline V gene lookup returns CDR1 SGHTA and CDR2 FQGNSA. The CDR3 is made up of 15 amino acids. V lost 7 bases, J lost 3 bases, and 10 bases stayed unmatched. CDR3 DNA: TGTGCCAGCACCCCATTCGCGGGGGGGTTCTACGAGCAGTACTTC. Its protein is CASTPFAGGFYEQYF.